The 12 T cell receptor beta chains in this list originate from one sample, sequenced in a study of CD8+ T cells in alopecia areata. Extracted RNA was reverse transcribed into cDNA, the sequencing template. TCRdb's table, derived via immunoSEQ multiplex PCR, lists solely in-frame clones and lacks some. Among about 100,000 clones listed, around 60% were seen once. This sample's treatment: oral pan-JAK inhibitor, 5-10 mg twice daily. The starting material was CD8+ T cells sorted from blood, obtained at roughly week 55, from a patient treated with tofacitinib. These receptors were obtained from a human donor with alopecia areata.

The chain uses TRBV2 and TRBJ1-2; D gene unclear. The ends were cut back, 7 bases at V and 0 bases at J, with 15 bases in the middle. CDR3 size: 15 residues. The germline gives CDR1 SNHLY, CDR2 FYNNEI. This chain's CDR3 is CASMAVGSSNYGYTF. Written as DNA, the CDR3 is TGTGCCAGCATGGCCGTGGGAAGTTCTAACTATGGCTACACCTTC.

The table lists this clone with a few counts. The DNA for the CDR3 is TGTGCCATCAGTGCCAACACAGGGGGAGAGACTGAAGCTTTCTTT. Its protein product is CAISANTGGETEAFF. J is TRBJ1-1 and V is TRBV10-3; 8 bases map to TRBD1. CDR3 length: 15 residues. J was trimmed by 5 bases and V by 4 bases; bases with no gene match: 9. The V gene's germline CDR1 is ENHRY and CDR2 SYGVKD.

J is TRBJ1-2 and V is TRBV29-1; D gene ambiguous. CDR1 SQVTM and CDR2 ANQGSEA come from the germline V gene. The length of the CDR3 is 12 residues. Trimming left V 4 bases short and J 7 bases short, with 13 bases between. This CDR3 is CSVGAGGGGYTF. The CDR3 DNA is TGCAGCGTTGGAGCCGGAGGCGGTGGCTACACCTTC.

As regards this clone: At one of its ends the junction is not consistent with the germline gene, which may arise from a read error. DNA of the CDR3: TGTGCTAGCAGCAAACTAGCGGTGGGGGGGAATGAGCAGTTCTTC. The encoded protein is CASSKLAVGGNEQFF. This chain links TRBV7-7 with TRBJ2-1, with TRBD2 identical over 8 bases. CDR3 size: 15 residues. Germline loops: CDR1 SSHAT, CDR2 FNYEAQ (reference sequence).

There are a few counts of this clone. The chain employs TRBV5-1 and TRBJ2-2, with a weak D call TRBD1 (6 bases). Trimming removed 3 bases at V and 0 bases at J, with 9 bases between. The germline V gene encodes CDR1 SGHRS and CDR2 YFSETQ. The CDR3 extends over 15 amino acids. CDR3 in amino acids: CASSWGPPNTGELFF. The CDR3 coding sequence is TGCGCCAGCAGCTGGGGGCCTCCGAACACCGGGGAGCTGTTTTTT.

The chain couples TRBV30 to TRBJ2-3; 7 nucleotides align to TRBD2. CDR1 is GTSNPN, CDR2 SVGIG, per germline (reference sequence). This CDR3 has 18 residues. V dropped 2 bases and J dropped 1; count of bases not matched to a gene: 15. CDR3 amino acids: CAWSPPTGVAGGTDTQYF. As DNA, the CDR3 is TGTGCCTGGAGTCCGCCTACGGGGGTCGCGGGGGGCACAGATACGCAGTATTTT.

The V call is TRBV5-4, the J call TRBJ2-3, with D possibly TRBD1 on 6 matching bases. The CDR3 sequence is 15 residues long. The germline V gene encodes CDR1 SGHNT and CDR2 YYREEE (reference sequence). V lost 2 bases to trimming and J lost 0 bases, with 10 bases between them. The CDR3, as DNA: TGTGCCAGCAGCTTTGTGGGGGCTAGCACAGATACGCAGTATTTT. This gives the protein CASSFVGASTDTQYF.

The CDR3 reads CASSPLVNEQFF. CDR3 nucleotide sequence: TGTGCCAGCAGTCCCTTAGTCAATGAGCAGTTCTTC. The genes are TRBV2 and TRBJ2-1; D is unclear. CDR3 size: 12 residues. V was pared by 5 bases and J by 6 bases, with 8 bases between. Germline assignment: CDR1 SNHLY and CDR2 FYNNEI.

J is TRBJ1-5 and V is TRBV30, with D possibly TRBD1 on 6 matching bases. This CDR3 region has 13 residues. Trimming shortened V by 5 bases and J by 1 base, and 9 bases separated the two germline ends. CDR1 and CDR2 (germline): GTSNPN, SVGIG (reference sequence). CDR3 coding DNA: TGTGCCTGGGGAACAGGGAGCAATCAGCCCCAGCATTTT. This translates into CAWGTGSNQPQHF.

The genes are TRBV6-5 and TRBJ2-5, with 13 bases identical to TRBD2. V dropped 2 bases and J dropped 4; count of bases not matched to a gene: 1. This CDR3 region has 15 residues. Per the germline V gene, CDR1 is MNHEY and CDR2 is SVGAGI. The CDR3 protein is CASSYRTSGGETQYF. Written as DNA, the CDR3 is TGTGCCAGCAGTTACAGGACTAGCGGGGGAGAGACCCAGTACTTC.

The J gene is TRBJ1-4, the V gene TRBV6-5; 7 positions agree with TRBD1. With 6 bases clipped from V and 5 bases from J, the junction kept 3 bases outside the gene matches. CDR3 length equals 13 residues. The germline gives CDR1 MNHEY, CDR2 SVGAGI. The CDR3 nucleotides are TGTGCCAGCAGGGCAGGGGGGAATGAAAAACTGTTTTTT. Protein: CASRAGGNEKLFF.

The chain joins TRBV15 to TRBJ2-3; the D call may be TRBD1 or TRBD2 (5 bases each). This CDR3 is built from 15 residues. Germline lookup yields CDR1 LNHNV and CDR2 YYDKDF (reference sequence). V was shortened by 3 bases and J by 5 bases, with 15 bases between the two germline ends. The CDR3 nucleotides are TGTGCCACCAGCAGCGGGTTTGGGGCGGGAGATACGCAGTATTTT. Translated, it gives CATSSGFGAGDTQYF.